These 20 T cell receptor beta chains share one sample of origin, sequenced in a study of graft-versus-host responses after intestinal transplantation. No antigen has been identified for these receptors. Measured with immunoSEQ multiplex PCR; TCRdb has only the in-frame clones, and not every one. In the table there are 70,000 to 95,000 clones, just under 95% of which are singletons. Here the sequenced sample was unstimulated CD8+ T cells sorted from spleen or lymph node cells, taken before transplant. All receptors derive from a human donor who was the organ donor for an intestinal transplant.

V and J are TRBV7-9 and TRBJ2-1, with 9 bases lining up with TRBD2. Losses at the gene ends were 5 bases for V and 14 bases for J; bases not matched to a gene: 16. Germline V lookup: CDR1 SEHNR, CDR2 FQNEAQ (reference sequence). The CDR3 has 15 residues. CDR3 protein: CASSQFRLADPWKFF. CDR3 nucleotides: TGTGCCAGCAGCCAATTCCGACTAGCGGACCCTTGGAAGTTCTTC. Filled out from reference TRBV7-9 and TRBJ2-1, the complete variable domain reads DTGVSQNPRHKITKRGQNVTFRCDPISEHNRLYWYRQTLGQGPEFLTYFQNEAQLEKSRLLSDRFSAERPKGSFSTLEIQRTEQGDSAMYLCASSQFRLADPWKFFGPGTRLTVL.

This chain uses TRBV5-4 with TRBJ2-1; 8 nucleotides align to TRBD2. The CDR3 extends over 15 amino acids. Germline CDR1 is SGHNT and CDR2 is YYREEE (reference sequence). The ends lost 3 bases at V and 8 bases at J; junction bases unmatched: 10. CDR3 residues: CASSYAGGPIDEQFF. The DNA of the CDR3 is TGTGCCAGCAGCTACGCGGGGGGTCCAATAGATGAGCAGTTCTTC.

The J gene is TRBJ2-1, the V gene TRBV28, with 8 nucleotides matching TRBD1. The J segment lost 1 base and the V segment lost 3 bases, leaving 17 bases of the junction unmatched. The CDR3 extends over 20 amino acids. The germline V gene encodes CDR1 MDHEN and CDR2 SYDVKM. CDR3 sequence reads: CASSFPRRQGMILSYNEQFF. CDR3 sequence (DNA): TGTGCCAGCAGTTTCCCGAGGAGACAGGGGATGATTTTGTCCTACAATGAGCAGTTCTTC.

The chain has TRBV5-6 and TRBJ1-1; D gene unclear. This CDR3 is 15 amino acids long. Germline V gene sequence: CDR1 SGHDT, CDR2 YYEEEE. V was pared by 4 bases and J by 3 bases, with 16 bases between. The CDR3 DNA is TGTGCCAGCAGCAAACGGGGTTACGGAGACACTGAAGCTTTCTTT. Translating it yields CASSKRGYGDTEAFF.

The chain links TRBV9 to TRBJ2-3; TRBD2 aligns across 11 bases. V trimming: 3 bases; J trimming: 1 base; junction bases outside the gene matches: 10. This CDR3 is 18 amino acids long. CDR1 is SGDLS and CDR2 is YYNGEE in the germline V gene. The CDR3 DNA sequence: TGTGCCAGCAGCGAACTAGCGGGGGTCAGGGAGGGCACAGATACGCAGTATTTT. Its protein is CASSELAGVREGTDTQYF.

The J gene is TRBJ2-7, the V gene TRBV4-3; D perhaps matches TRBD2 (6 bases). CDR3 size: 15 residues. The V gene lost 3 bases and the J gene lost 4 bases, with 16 bases spanning the gap. The germline CDR1 and CDR2 sequences are LGHNA and YSLEER. The CDR3 loop reads CASSQAPGTEYEQYF. The CDR3 DNA follows: TGCGCCAGCAGCCAGGCACCCGGGACTGAATACGAGCAGTACTTC.

The V gene is TRBV5-8, the J gene TRBJ1-6, with D hard to call. V lost 3 bases and J lost 10, with 11 bases in between. The germline gives CDR1 SGHTS, CDR2 YDEGEE. The CDR3 runs 13 residues. Here the CDR3 reads CASSSTVGSPLHF. The DNA of the CDR3 is TGTGCCAGCAGCTCCACAGTGGGCTCACCCCTCCACTTT.

The chain uses TRBV14 and TRBJ2-3; 7 bases are shared with TRBD2. Germline V gene data show CDR1 as SGHDN and CDR2 as FVKESK. V gave up 4 bases and J gave up 2 bases; unmatched junction bases: 9. There are 16 residues in the CDR3. Written as DNA, the CDR3 is TGTGCCAGCAGCCCATATTCGGGGGGTCTCACAGATACGCAGTATTTT. Translating gives CASSPYSGGLTDTQYF.

The chain has TRBV5-1 and TRBJ2-7; no firm D call. Germline V gene lookup returns CDR1 SGHRS and CDR2 YFSETQ. The CDR3 spans 13 residues. With 7 bases removed from V and 4 bases from J, the gap between germline ends came to 15 bases. The CDR3 here is CASRPVPFYEQYF. CDR3 nucleotide sequence: TGCGCCAGCCGCCCGGTACCGTTTTACGAGCAGTACTTC.

Here the CDR3 reads CASHGTGYFYGYTF. The CDR3 DNA reads as TGTGCCAGCCATGGGACAGGGTATTTCTATGGCTACACCTTC. The rearrangement joins TRBV18 to TRBJ1-2; 9 bases are shared with TRBD1. CDR3 length: 14 amino acids. V was clipped by 8 bases and J by 4 bases; unmatched bases: 8. In germline, CDR1 is KGHSH, CDR2 LQKENI. Variable domain in full (rest from reference TRBV18 and TRBJ1-2): NAGVMQNPRHLVRRRGQEARLRCSPMKGHSHVYWYRQLPEEGLKFMVYLQKENIIDESGMPKERFSAEFPKEGPSILRIQQVVRGDSAAYFCASHGTGYFYGYTFGSGTRLTVV.

The gene calls are TRBV19 and TRBJ2-1; 7 nucleotides match TRBD2. The J segment lost 8 bases and the V segment lost 5 bases, leaving 0 bases of the junction unmatched. The germline CDR1 and CDR2 sequences are LNHDA and SQIVND (reference sequence). There are 11 residues in the CDR3. CDR3 in DNA: TGTGCCAGTAGTGGGGGGGATGAGCAGTTCTTC. Protein: CASSGGDEQFF.

The CDR3 DNA follows: TGTGCCTGGAGTACAGGGGTCCAAGAGACCCAGTACTTC. Translation: CAWSTGVQETQYF. The chain carries TRBV30 and TRBJ2-5; 7 nucleotides agree with TRBD1. J gave up 1 base and V 2 bases, and 1 base lay outside the gene matches. Germline V gene lookup returns CDR1 GTSNPN and CDR2 SVGIG (reference sequence). CDR3 size: 13 residues.

This clone turned up a few times. V usage is TRBV30 and J usage is TRBJ2-1, with TRBD1 matching 10 bases. There are 16 residues in the CDR3. The germline CDR1 and CDR2 sequences are GTSNPN and SVGIG (reference sequence). The V gene end was trimmed by 1 base and the J gene end by 6 bases; junction bases not matched to a gene: 9. CDR3 nucleotide sequence: TGTGCCTGGAGTGCCGTGGGACAGGGGAAAATCAATGAGCAGTTCTTC. It codes for CAWSAVGQGKINEQFF.

The rearrangement uses TRBV19 and TRBJ2-2; tentatively, D is TRBD1 (5 bases). CDR3 length: 13 amino acids. The germline V gene encodes CDR1 LNHDA and CDR2 SQIVND (reference sequence). The ends were cut back, 7 bases at V and 5 bases at J, with 11 bases in the middle. CDR3 DNA: TGTGCCAGTAAGGGGCACTGGACCGGGGAGCTGTTTTTT. Protein sequence: CASKGHWTGELFF.

This chain links TRBV6-1 with TRBJ2-7; D is perhaps TRBD2 (5 bases). The CDR3 spans 12 residues. CDR1 and CDR2 (germline): MNHNS, SASEGT. V was trimmed by 6 bases and J by 7 bases, leaving 13 bases between them. CDR3 residues: CASRDSSEEQYF. The CDR3 DNA reads TGTGCCAGCAGGGACTCCTCCGAGGAGCAGTACTTC.

V gene TRBV4-1 combines with J gene TRBJ2-1; 8 bases align to TRBD2. This CDR3 has 16 amino acids. J gave up 8 bases and V 0 bases, and 9 bases lay outside the gene matches. The germline CDR1 and CDR2 sequences are MGHRA and YSYEKL. In DNA form, the CDR3 reads TGCGCCAGCAGCCAAGAGGTCGGGGGGGGGCGAGATGAGCAGTTCTTC. Translated, it gives CASSQEVGGGRDEQFF.

V and J are TRBV19 and TRBJ2-5; 7 bases agree with TRBD1. V lost 3 bases and J lost 4; bases outside the gene matches: 11. The CDR3 has 16 residues. Germline values: CDR1 LNHDA, CDR2 SQIVND (reference sequence). The CDR3 protein is CASSMYPTGDRETQYF. The CDR3 DNA follows: TGTGCCAGTAGTATGTACCCCACAGGGGACCGAGAGACCCAGTACTTC.

This chain links TRBV5-5 with TRBJ2-7, with 9 bases fitting TRBD1. The length of the CDR3 is 18 residues. V was pared by 1 base and J by 7 bases, with 18 bases of the junction left unmatched. From germline, CDR1 is SGHKS and CDR2 YYEKEE (reference sequence). CDR3 nucleotides: TGTGCCAGCAGCTTGTGGCAACCCGGGACAGGGAGTTATAATGAGCAGTACTTC. This sequence encodes CASSLWQPGTGSYNEQYF. Looking up the rest from reference TRBV5-5 and TRBJ2-7 gives the full variable domain: DAGVTQSPTHLIKTRGQQVTLRCSPISGHKSVSWYQQVLGQGPQFIFQYYEKEERGRGNFPDRFSARQFPNYSSELNVNALLLGDSALYLCASSLWQPGTGSYNEQYFGPGTRLTVT.

The CDR3: CASSQGTGGYGYTF. CDR3 DNA sequence: TGCGCCAGCAGCCAAGGGACAGGGGGATATGGCTACACCTTC. The rearrangement joins TRBV4-3 to TRBJ1-2; 10 bases are shared with TRBD1. Per the germline V gene, CDR1 is LGHNA and CDR2 is YSLEER. V shed 1 base, J shed 5 bases, and the junction held 1 base outside the gene matches. This CDR3 has 14 amino acids.

This chain links TRBV11-2 with TRBJ2-3, with D unclear. Trimming cost V 3 bases and J 4 bases, with 5 bases left between them. Germline CDR1 and CDR2: SGHAT and FQNNGV. CDR3 length: 12 amino acids. The chain's CDR3 is CASSFGSDTQYF. The CDR3, as DNA: TGTGCCAGCAGCTTCGGGTCAGATACGCAGTATTTT. Filled out from reference TRBV11-2 and TRBJ2-3, the complete variable domain reads EAGVAQSPRYKIIEKRQSVAFWCNPISGHATLYWYQQILGQGPKLLIQFQNNGVVDDSQLPKDRFSAERLKGVDSTLKIQPAKLEDSAVYLCASSFGSDTQYFGPGTRLTVL.